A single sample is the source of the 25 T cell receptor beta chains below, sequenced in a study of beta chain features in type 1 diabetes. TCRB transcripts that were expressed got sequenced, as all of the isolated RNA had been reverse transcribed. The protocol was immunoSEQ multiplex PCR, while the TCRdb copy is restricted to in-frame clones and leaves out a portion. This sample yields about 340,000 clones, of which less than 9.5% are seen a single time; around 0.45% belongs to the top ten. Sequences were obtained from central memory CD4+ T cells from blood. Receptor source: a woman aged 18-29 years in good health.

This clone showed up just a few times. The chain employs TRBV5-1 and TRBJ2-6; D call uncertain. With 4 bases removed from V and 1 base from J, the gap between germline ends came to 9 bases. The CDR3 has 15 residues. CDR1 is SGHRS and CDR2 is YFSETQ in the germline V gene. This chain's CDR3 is CASSKQTSGANVLTF. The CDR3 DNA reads TGCGCCAGCAGCAAACAGACTTCTGGGGCCAACGTCCTGACTTTC.

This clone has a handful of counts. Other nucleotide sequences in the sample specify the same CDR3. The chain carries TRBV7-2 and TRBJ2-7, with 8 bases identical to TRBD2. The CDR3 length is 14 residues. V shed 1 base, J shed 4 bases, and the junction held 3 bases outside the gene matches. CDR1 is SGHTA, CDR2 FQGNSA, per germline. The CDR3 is CASSLVAGSYEQYF. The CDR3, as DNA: TGTGCCAGCAGCTTAGTAGCGGGAAGTTACGAGCAGTACTTC.

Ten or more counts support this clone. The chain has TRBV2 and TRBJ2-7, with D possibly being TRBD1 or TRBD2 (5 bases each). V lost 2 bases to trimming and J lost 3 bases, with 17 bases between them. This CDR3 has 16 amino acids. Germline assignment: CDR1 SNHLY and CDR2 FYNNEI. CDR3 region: CASSEKWGTPIYEQYF. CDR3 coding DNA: TGTGCCAGCAGTGAAAAGTGGGGGACCCCAATCTACGAGCAGTACTTC.

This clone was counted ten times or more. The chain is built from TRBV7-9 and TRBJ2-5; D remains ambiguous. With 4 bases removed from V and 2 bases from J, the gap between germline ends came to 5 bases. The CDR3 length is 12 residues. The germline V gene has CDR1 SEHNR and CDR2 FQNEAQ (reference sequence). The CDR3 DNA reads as TGTGCCAGCAGCTGGACGCAAGAGACCCAGTACTTC. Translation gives CASSWTQETQYF.

The CDR3 nucleotides read TGCAGCGTTGATTTAGCGGGAGGGAGAAATGAGCAGTTCTTC. This encodes CSVDLAGGRNEQFF. The chain couples TRBV29-1 to TRBJ2-1; 11 bases align to TRBD2. Per the germline V gene, CDR1 is SQVTM and CDR2 is ANQGSEA. The junction had 5 bases not matched to a gene; V was cut back by 3 bases and J by 7 bases. This CDR3 has 14 amino acids.

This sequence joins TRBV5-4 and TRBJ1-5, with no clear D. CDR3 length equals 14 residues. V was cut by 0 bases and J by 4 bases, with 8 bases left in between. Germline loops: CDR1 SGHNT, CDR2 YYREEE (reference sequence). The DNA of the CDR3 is TGTGCCAGCAGCTTGGGGACGGGTAATCAGCCCCAGCATTTT. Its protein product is CASSLGTGNQPQHF.

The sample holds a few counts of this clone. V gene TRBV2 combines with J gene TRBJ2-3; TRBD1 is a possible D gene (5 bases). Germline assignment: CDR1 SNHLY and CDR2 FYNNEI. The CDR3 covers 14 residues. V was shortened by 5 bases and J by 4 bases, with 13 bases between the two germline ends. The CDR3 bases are TGTGCCAGCAGTTCAGGGCTCCCCCCAGATACGCAGTATTTT. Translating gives CASSSGLPPDTQYF.

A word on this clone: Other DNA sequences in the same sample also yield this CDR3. CDR3 sequence (DNA): TGTGCCAGCAGCCTCAGTAAAGATACGCAGTATTTT. Protein: CASSLSKDTQYF. The chain recombines TRBV7-9 with TRBJ2-3; D remains unclear. Per the germline V gene, CDR1 is SEHNR and CDR2 is FQNEAQ (reference sequence). The CDR3 has 12 amino acids. V was pared by 5 bases and J by 5 bases, with 8 bases between.

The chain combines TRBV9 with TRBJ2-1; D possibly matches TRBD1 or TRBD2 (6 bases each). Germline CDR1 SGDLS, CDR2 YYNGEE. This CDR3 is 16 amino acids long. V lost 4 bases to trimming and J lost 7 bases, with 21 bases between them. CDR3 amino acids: CASSLGRTVSGNEQFF. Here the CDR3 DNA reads TGTGCCAGCAGCCTAGGGAGGACAGTCTCTGGTAATGAGCAGTTCTTC.

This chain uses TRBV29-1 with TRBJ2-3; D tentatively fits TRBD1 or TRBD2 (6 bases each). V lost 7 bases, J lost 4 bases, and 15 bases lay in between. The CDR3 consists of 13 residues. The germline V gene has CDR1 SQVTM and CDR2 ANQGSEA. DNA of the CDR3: TGCAGCGCCGGGGGCGGTGGCGCAGATACGCAGTATTTT. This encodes CSAGGGGADTQYF.

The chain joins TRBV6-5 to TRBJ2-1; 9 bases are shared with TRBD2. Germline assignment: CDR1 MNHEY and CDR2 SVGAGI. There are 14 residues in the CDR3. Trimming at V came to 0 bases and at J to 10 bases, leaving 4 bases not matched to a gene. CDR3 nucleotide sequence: TGTGCCAGCAGTTACTCGGGACTAGCACAGGAGCAGTTCTTC. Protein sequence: CASSYSGLAQEQFF.

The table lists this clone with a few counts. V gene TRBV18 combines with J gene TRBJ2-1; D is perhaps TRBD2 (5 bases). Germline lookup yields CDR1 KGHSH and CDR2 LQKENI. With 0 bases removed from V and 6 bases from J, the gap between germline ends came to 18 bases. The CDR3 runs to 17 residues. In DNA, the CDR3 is TGTGCCAGCTCACCACCGGGTCTCAACGGACTTACCAATGAGCAGTTCTTC. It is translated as CASSPPGLNGLTNEQFF. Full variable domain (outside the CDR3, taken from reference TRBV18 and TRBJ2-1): NAGVMQNPRHLVRRRGQEARLRCSPMKGHSHVYWYRQLPEEGLKFMVYLQKENIIDESGMPKERFSAEFPKEGPSILRIQQVVRGDSAAYFCASSPPGLNGLTNEQFFGPGTRLTVL.

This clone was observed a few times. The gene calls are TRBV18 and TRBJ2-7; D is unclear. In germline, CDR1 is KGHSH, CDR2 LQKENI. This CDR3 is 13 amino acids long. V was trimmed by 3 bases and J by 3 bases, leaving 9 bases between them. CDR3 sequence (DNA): TGTGCCAGCTCACCGCGGCCGGGCTACGAGCAGTACTTC. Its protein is CASSPRPGYEQYF.

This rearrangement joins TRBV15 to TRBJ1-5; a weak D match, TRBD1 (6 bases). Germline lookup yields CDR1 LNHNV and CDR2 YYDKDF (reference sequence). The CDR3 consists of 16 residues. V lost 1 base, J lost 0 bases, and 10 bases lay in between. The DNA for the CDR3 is TGTGCCACCAGCAGAGGGACAGAAAGTAGCAATCAGCCCCAGCATTTT. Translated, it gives CATSRGTESSNQPQHF.

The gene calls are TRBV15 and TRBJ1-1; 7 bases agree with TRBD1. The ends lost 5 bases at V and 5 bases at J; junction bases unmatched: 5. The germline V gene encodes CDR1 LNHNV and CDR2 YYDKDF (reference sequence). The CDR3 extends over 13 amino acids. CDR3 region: CATSVNRGTEAFF. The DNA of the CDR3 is TGTGCCACCAGCGTTAACAGGGGAACTGAAGCTTTCTTT.

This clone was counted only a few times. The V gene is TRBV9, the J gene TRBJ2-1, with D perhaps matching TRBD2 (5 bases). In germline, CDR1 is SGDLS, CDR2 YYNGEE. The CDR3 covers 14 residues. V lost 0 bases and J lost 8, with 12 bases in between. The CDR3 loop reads CASSVAPSFDEQFF. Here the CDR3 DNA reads TGTGCCAGCAGCGTAGCTCCTAGCTTCGATGAGCAGTTCTTC.

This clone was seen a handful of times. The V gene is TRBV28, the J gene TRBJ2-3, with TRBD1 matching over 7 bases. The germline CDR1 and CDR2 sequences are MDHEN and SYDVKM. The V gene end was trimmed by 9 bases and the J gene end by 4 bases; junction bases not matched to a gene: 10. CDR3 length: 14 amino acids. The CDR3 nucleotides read TGTGCCAGTACCAAAGGGGGCGTTTCAGATACGCAGTATTTT. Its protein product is CASTKGGVSDTQYF.

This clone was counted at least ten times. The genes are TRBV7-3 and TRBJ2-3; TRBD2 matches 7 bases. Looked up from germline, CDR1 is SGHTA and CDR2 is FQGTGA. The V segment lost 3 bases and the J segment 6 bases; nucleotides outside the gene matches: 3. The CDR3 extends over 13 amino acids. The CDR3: CASSFRLADTQYF. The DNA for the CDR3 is TGTGCCAGCAGCTTCAGACTAGCCGATACGCAGTATTTT.

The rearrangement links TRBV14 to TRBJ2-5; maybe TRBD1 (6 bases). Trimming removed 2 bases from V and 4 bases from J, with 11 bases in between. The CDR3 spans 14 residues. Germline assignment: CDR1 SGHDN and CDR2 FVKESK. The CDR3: CASSQLGGLETQYF. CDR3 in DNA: TGTGCCAGCAGCCAACTTGGGGGCTTAGAGACCCAGTACTTC.

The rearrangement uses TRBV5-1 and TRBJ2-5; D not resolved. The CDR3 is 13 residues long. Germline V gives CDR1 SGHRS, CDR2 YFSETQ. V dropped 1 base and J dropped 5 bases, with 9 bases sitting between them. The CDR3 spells CASSLSSRETQYF. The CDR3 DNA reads TGCGCCAGCAGCTTGAGCTCCCGGGAGACCCAGTACTTC. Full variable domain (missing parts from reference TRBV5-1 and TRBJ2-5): KAGVTQTPRYLIKTRGQQVTLSCSPISGHRSVSWYQQTPGQGLQFLFEYFSETQRNKGNFPGRFSGRQFSNSRSEMNVSTLELGDSALYLCASSLSSRETQYFGPGTRLLVL.

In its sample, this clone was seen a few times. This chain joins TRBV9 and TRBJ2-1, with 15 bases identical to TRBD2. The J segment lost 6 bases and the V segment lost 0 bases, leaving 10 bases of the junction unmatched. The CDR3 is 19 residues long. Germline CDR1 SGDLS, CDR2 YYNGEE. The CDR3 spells CASSVALGTSGRFTNEQFF. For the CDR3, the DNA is TGTGCCAGCAGCGTAGCTCTCGGGACTAGCGGGAGGTTCACCAATGAGCAGTTCTTC.

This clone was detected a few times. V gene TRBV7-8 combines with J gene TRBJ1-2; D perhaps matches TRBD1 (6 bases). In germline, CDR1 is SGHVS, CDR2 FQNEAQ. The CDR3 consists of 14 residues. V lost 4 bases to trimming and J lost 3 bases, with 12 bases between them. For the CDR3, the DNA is TGTGCCAGCAGCTCCCTTGGACAGTACTATGGCTACACCTTC. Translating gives CASSSLGQYYGYTF.

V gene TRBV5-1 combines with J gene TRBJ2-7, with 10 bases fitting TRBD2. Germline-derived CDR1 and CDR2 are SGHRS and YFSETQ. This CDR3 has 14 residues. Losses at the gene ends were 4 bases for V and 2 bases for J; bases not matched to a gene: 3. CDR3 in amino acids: CASSPTSGAYEQYF. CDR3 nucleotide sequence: TGCGCCAGCAGCCCTACTAGCGGGGCCTACGAGCAGTACTTC.

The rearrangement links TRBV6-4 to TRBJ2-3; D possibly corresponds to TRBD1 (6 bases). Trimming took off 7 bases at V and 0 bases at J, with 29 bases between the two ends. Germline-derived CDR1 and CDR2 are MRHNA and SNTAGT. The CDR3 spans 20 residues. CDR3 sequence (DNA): TGTGCCAGCAAGGATCTCGCTACAGGGTCTGGCTATACTAGCACAGATACGCAGTATTTT. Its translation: CASKDLATGSGYTSTDTQYF.

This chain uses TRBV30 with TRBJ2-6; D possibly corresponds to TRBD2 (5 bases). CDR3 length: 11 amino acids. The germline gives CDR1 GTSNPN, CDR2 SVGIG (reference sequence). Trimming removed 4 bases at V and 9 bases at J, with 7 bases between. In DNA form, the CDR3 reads TGTGCCTGGATCGGAGGCAACGTCCTGACTTTC. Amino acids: CAWIGGNVLTF.